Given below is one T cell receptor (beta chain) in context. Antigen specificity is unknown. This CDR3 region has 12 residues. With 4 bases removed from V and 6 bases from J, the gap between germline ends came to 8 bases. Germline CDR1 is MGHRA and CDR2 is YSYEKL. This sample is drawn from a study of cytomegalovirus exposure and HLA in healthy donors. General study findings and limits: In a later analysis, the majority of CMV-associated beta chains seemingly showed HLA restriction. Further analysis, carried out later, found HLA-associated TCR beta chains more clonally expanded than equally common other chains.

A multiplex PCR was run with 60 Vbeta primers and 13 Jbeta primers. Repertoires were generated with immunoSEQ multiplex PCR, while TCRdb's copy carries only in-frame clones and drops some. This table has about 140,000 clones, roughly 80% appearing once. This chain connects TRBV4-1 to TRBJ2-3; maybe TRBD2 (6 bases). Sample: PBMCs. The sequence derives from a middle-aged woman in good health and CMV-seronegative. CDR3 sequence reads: CASSLRGDTQYF. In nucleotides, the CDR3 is TGCGCCAGCAGCCTCCGGGGGGATACGCAGTATTTT.